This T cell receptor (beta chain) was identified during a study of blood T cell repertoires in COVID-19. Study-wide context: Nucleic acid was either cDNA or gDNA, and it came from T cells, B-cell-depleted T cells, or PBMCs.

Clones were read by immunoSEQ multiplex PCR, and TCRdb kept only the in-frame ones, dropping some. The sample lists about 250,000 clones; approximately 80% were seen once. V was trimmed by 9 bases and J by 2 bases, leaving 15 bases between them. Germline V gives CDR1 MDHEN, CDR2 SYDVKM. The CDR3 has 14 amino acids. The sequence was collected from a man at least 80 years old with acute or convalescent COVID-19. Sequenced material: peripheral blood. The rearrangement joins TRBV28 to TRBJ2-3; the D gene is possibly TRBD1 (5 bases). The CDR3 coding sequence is TGTGCCAGTACTCCAGGGATCTTCACAGATACGCAGTATTTT. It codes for CASTPGIFTDTQYF.